This TCR beta chain was recorded in a study of identical twins. The CDR3 totals 17 residues. V was pared by 2 bases and J by 3 bases, with 10 bases of the junction left unmatched. Germline V gives CDR1 MNHEY, CDR2 SVGAGI. This clonotype was seen only a few times. TCRdb reanalysed the 5' RACE reads using MiXCR and keeps one entry per CDR3 protein. The table lists around 340,000 distinct CDR3 sequences, more than 9% of them singletons, with around 6.9% in the top ten. This sample was shared with a second study, whose subject was yellow fever vaccine responses in identical twins.

Material for sequencing was CD8+ T cells sorted from blood. The chain couples TRBV6-5 to TRBJ2-1; the match to TRBD2 covers 7 bases. The TCR sequence derives from a woman between 18 and 30 years old in good health. For the CDR3, the DNA is TGTGCCAGCAGTTACGCGTACCCCGGGACTATCTACAATGAGCAGTTCTTC. This gives the protein CASSYAYPGTIYNEQFF.